Listed here are 32 T cell receptor beta chains from one sample, sequenced in a study of breast tumors, draining lymph nodes, adjacent tissues. Breast cancer patients provided tissue from their axillary draining lymph nodes. In TCRdb, the multiplex PCR reads were re-called with MiXCR into one record per CDR3 protein. Here the sample spans about 230,000 distinct CDR3 sequences, less than 40% being singletons. The material sequenced was axillary lymph node tissue. The source of these receptors is a female donor with breast cancer. Some clones in this sample may be carry-over from other donors' samples.

This clonotype was recorded at least ten times. This sequence joins TRBV4-2 and TRBJ2-6, with 7 bases identical to TRBD1. Germline V lookup: CDR1 LGHNA, CDR2 YNFKEQ. The CDR3 consists of 18 residues. V lost 4 bases and J lost 0; bases outside the gene matches: 9. CDR3 sequence (DNA): TGTGCCAGCAGCCCACAGGGGCCTCAGATCTCTGGGGCCAACGTCCTGACTTTC. Its protein product is CASSPQGPQISGANVLTF.

This clonotype showed up many times. The gene calls are TRBV12-3 or TRBV12-4 and TRBJ1-4; TRBD1 matches at 8 bases. V lost 1 base and J lost 0; bases outside the gene matches: 1. This CDR3 is built from 16 residues. In nucleotides, the CDR3 is TGTGCCAGCAGTTTAGAGACAGGGGCAACTAATGAAAAACTGTTTTTT. This gives the protein CASSLETGATNEKLFF.

This clonotype was seen at least ten times. The chain carries TRBV9 and TRBJ2-1; D unclear. CDR3 length: 12 amino acids. Germline V gene data show CDR1 as SGDLS and CDR2 as YYNGEE. Trimming shortened V by 4 bases and J by 7 bases, and 9 bases separated the two germline ends. CDR3 DNA sequence: TGTGCCAGCAGCCCCCGGTCAAATGAGCAGTTCTTC. Residues: CASSPRSNEQFF.

This clonotype was observed a handful of times. Being one base from a much bigger clone, this may be a read error. CDR3 in amino acids: CASRPTSGGDQFF. For the CDR3, the DNA is TGCGCCAGCAGACCTACTAGCGGGGGCGACCAGTTCTTC. The rearrangement joins TRBV5-1 to TRBJ2-1; 11 positions agree with TRBD2. V lost 5 bases and J lost 13; bases outside the gene matches: 8. Germline lookup yields CDR1 SGHRS and CDR2 YFSETQ. CDR3 length equals 13 residues.

The sample holds many counts of this clonotype. The CDR3 DNA reads TGCAGTGCTGCACCGCACACACTGGGGGGCTACACCTTC. Translating gives CSAAPHTLGGYTF. This sequence joins TRBV20-1 and TRBJ1-2; D is ambiguous. The germline V gene encodes CDR1 DFQATT and CDR2 SNEGSKA (reference sequence). This CDR3 spans 13 amino acids. V was clipped by 5 bases and J by 8 bases, with 18 bases between them.

This clonotype was seen repeatedly, ten times or more. The genes are TRBV20-1 and TRBJ1-5; D is ambiguous. Germline CDR1 and CDR2: DFQATT and SNEGSKA (reference sequence). This CDR3 has 12 residues. V lost 5 bases, J lost 0 bases, and 5 bases lay in between. The chain's CDR3 is CSAGSSNQPQHF. The DNA of the CDR3 is TGCAGTGCTGGGAGTAGCAATCAGCCCCAGCATTTT.

In this sample, this clonotype turned up many times. The CDR3 loop reads CASSRYPPRTGECAYEQYF. The CDR3, as DNA: TGTGCCAGCAGCCGGTACCCCCCAAGGACAGGGGAATGTGCCTACGAGCAGTACTTC. The chain carries TRBV3-1 and TRBJ2-7, with 9 bases fitting TRBD1. There are 19 residues in the CDR3. V shed 4 bases and J 2 bases; nucleotides not matched to a gene: 18. Germline V CDR1 and CDR2: LGHDT, YNNKEL (reference sequence).

This chain connects TRBV12-3 or TRBV12-4 to TRBJ2-3, with TRBD2 matching over 10 bases. Trimming took 0 bases from V and 6 from J; bases not matched to a gene: 12. There are 18 residues in the CDR3. As DNA, the CDR3 is TGTGCCAGCAGTTTAGCAGAGGATTGGGGACTAGCGCGGGATACGCAGTATTTT. It codes for CASSLAEDWGLARDTQYF.

This clonotype came up many times. The rearrangement uses TRBV5-5 and TRBJ1-4; the D gene is possibly TRBD1 (5 bases). The CDR3 is made up of 14 amino acids. V gave up 1 base and J gave up 8 bases, with 12 bases separating them. Per germline, CDR1 SGHKS and CDR2 YYEKEE (reference sequence). The CDR3 DNA sequence: TGTGCCAGCAGCTTGAAAGGGGTTGAAGAAAAACTGTTTTTT. This gives the protein CASSLKGVEEKLFF.

This clonotype has a count of ten or more. The chain combines TRBV30 with TRBJ2-7; D is perhaps TRBD2 (6 bases). Germline CDR1 GTSNPN, CDR2 SVGIG (reference sequence). The CDR3 sequence is 14 residues long. V lost 2 bases, J lost 4 bases, and 15 bases lay in between. The CDR3: CAWSPPGDYYEQYF. The CDR3 coding sequence is TGTGCCTGGAGTCCCCCGGGAGATTATTACGAGCAGTACTTC.

Ten or more counts support this clonotype. The rearrangement joins TRBV11-3 to TRBJ2-3, with D unclear. Trimming left V 4 bases short and J 14 bases short, with 16 bases between. The CDR3 extends over 12 amino acids. Germline V gene data show CDR1 as SGHNT and CDR2 as YENEEA. In DNA form, the CDR3 reads TGTGCCAGCAGCTGGAGCACGCGCCAGCCGTATTTT. It translates to CASSWSTRQPYF. Supplemented by reference TRBV11-3 and TRBJ2-3, the full variable domain reads EAGVVQSPRYKIIEKKQPVAFWCNPISGHNTLYWYLQNLGQGPELLIRYENEEAVDDSQLPKDRFSAERLKGVDSTLKIQPAELGDSAVYLCASSWSTRQPYFGPGTRLTVL.

This clonotype was observed a handful of times. The chain couples TRBV7-8 to TRBJ1-1; the match to TRBD1 covers 8 bases. The germline V gene has CDR1 SGHVS and CDR2 FQNEAQ. The CDR3 runs 15 residues. V was pared by 6 bases and J by 10 bases, with 16 bases of the junction left unmatched. The CDR3 coding sequence is TGTGCCAGCAGTCCTCGCCGGGACAGGTCAAGACGAGCTTTCTTT. It codes for CASSPRRDRSRRAFF.

Turning to this clonotype: Since the CDR3 does not end with the conserved phenylalanine or tryptophan, this likely comes from a read error. The DNA is omitted, as the CDR3 cannot be located on it reliably, and the CDR3 follows TCRdb's listing. The V and J genes are TRBV29-1 and TRBJ2-1; the listed D gene, TRBD2, was not tested against the DNA. The germline V gene encodes CDR1 SQVTM and CDR2 ANQGSEA. The CDR3 length equals 19 residues, ends included. CDR3: CSVQIRTYYNEQYGTRSSI.

In this sample, this clonotype turned up many times. The chain links TRBV20-1 to TRBJ2-2; unclear D gene. The CDR3 length is 16 residues. Germline V gene sequence: CDR1 DFQATT, CDR2 SNEGSKA (reference sequence). The ends were cut back, 0 bases at V and 4 bases at J, with 15 bases in the middle. The CDR3 coding sequence is TGCAGTGCTAGAGATCTGTGGCGAAAGTCCACCGGGGAGCTGTTTTTT. Its protein product is CSARDLWRKSTGELFF.

This clonotype occurred many times. The V call is TRBV5-5, the J call TRBJ1-5, with TRBD1 matching 8 bases. This CDR3 has 16 residues. The V gene end was trimmed by 4 bases and the J gene end by 2 bases; junction bases not matched to a gene: 8. Germline CDR1 and CDR2: SGHKS and YYEKEE (reference sequence). As DNA, the CDR3 is TGTGCCAGCAGCACCGTGGCGGGACAGGGCAATCAGCCCCAGCATTTT. Amino acids: CASSTVAGQGNQPQHF.

This clonotype was counted many times. The CDR3, as DNA: TGTGCCACCAGCAGAGCCCGAGGAGGGAGGGCCGGCAATGAGCAGTTCTTC. It codes for CATSRARGGRAGNEQFF. This chain connects TRBV15 to TRBJ2-1; 7 bases match TRBD2. This CDR3 is built from 17 residues. V lost 1 base, J lost 6 bases, and 12 bases stayed unmatched. Per the germline V gene, CDR1 is LNHNV and CDR2 is YYDKDF (reference sequence).

The chain combines TRBV28 with TRBJ2-7, with 7 bases identical to TRBD2. Looked up from germline, CDR1 is MDHEN and CDR2 is SYDVKM. The CDR3 sequence is 15 residues long. J gave up 0 bases and V 5 bases, and 7 bases lay outside the gene matches. CDR3 nucleotides: TGTGCCAGCAGTGCCACCGGGAGGCCCTCCTACGAGCAGTACTTC. It is translated as CASSATGRPSYEQYF.

As for this clonotype: This may come from a read error, since a much larger clone is one base off. The chain links TRBV15 to TRBJ1-2; tentatively, D is TRBD1 (6 bases). Trimming cost V 0 bases and J 1 base, with 9 bases left between them. This CDR3 comprises 15 residues. Germline V gene sequence: CDR1 LNHNV, CDR2 YYDKDF (reference sequence). This CDR3 is CATSRERGGNYGYTF. In nucleotides, the CDR3 is TGTGCCACCAGCAGAGAGAGGGGGGGTAACTATGGCTACACCTTC.

This clonotype was picked up many times. This chain uses TRBV7-2 with TRBJ2-1; 9 bases line up with TRBD2. CDR1 is SGHTA, CDR2 FQGNSA, per germline. J lost 4 bases, V lost 6 bases, and 7 bases had no gene match. This CDR3 contains 15 residues. The CDR3 here is CASSRTGLAYNEQFF. The CDR3 nucleotides are TGTGCCAGCAGTCGAACGGGACTAGCTTACAATGAGCAGTTCTTC.

This clonotype was counted many times. The chain combines TRBV11-1 with TRBJ2-7; 7 positions match TRBD2. Per the germline V gene, CDR1 is SGHAT and CDR2 is FQDESV (reference sequence). The CDR3 has 13 residues. V shed 3 bases, J shed 7 bases, and the junction held 6 bases outside the gene matches. CDR3 nucleotides: TGTGCCAGCAGCTTGAGCGGGACTGGGGAGCAGTACTTC. Its protein is CASSLSGTGEQYF.

V gene TRBV20-1 combines with J gene TRBJ2-3; D is unclear. The germline V and J ends were trimmed by 6 bases and 2 bases, with 9 bases remaining between them. Germline loops: CDR1 DFQATT, CDR2 SNEGSKA (reference sequence). The CDR3 is 12 residues long. The CDR3 spells CSAVGPTDTQYF. DNA of the CDR3: TGCAGTGCCGTGGGCCCCACAGATACGCAGTATTTT.

This clonotype has at least ten counts. This sequence joins TRBV7-9 and TRBJ2-1; D gene uncertain. Deletions cut 0 bases from V and 6 bases from J, with 9 bases between. Per the germline V gene, CDR1 is SEHNR and CDR2 is FQNEAQ (reference sequence). This CDR3 is 14 amino acids long. In DNA, the CDR3 is TGTGCCAGCAGCTTAGCGCACGCCGGCAATGAGCAGTTCTTC. Translated, it gives CASSLAHAGNEQFF.

V and J are TRBV4-1 and TRBJ1-1; D might be TRBD1 (6 bases). This CDR3 is 16 amino acids long. Trimming left V 1 base short and J 4 bases short, with 16 bases between. The germline CDR1 and CDR2 sequences are MGHRA and YSYEKL. This CDR3 reads CASSQGVAGGGTEAFF. CDR3 sequence (DNA): TGCGCCAGCAGCCAAGGAGTTGCTGGAGGGGGCACTGAAGCTTTCTTT.

This clonotype was seen at least ten times. The rearrangement joins TRBV4-2 to TRBJ2-2; 9 nucleotides line up with TRBD2. This CDR3 has 15 residues. Germline CDR1 reads LGHNA; CDR2 reads YNFKEQ. J was trimmed by 4 bases and V by 7 bases; bases with no gene match: 7. The CDR3 nucleotides read TGTGCCAGCACCCCTAGCGGGATGGGCACCGGGGAGCTGTTTTTT. Amino acid sequence: CASTPSGMGTGELFF.

This clonotype was observed many times. The rearrangement links TRBV4-3 to TRBJ2-4, with D possibly being TRBD2 (6 bases). The CDR3 totals 13 residues. V lost 4 bases and J lost 7, with 11 bases in between. The germline V gene has CDR1 LGHNA and CDR2 YSLEER. CDR3 loop: CASSRREGNIQYF. DNA of the CDR3: TGCGCCAGCAGCCGGAGGGAAGGGAACATTCAGTACTTC.

The table lists this clonotype with many counts. The chain has TRBV30 and TRBJ2-7; 10 nucleotides match TRBD1. The length of the CDR3 is 14 residues. The V and J ends lost 6 bases and 5 bases, in that order; junction bases with no gene match: 10. Germline loops: CDR1 GTSNPN, CDR2 SVGIG (reference sequence). CDR3 in DNA: TGTGCCTGTAGACAGGGGGCGAGTGCCCACGAGCAGTACTTC. This encodes CACRQGASAHEQYF. Complete variable domain (other parts from reference TRBV30 and TRBJ2-7): SQTIHQWPATLVQPVGSPLSLECTVEGTSNPNLYWYRQAAGRGLQLLFYSVGIGQISSEVPQNLSASRPQDRQFILSSKKLLLSDSGFYLCACRQGASAHEQYFGPGTRLTVT.

This chain links TRBV2 with TRBJ2-1; possibly TRBD1 for D (5 bases). V lost 8 bases and J lost 8, with 13 bases in between. Germline V gene sequence: CDR1 SNHLY, CDR2 FYNNEI. This CDR3 contains 12 residues. The CDR3 protein is CASGRVYYEQFF. The DNA of the CDR3 is TGTGCCAGCGGCAGGGTGTACTATGAGCAGTTCTTC.

This clonotype was counted only a few times. The gene calls are TRBV6-6 and TRBJ2-7; TRBD2 matches 7 bases. Germline CDR1 and CDR2: MNHNY and SVGAGI (reference sequence). There are 12 residues in the CDR3. J lost 4 bases, V lost 5 bases, and 2 bases had no gene match. CDR3 nucleotide sequence: TGTGCCAGCAGTCACGGGGGGTACGAGCAGTACTTC. Translated, it gives CASSHGGYEQYF.

This clonotype was detected ten times or more. The chain is built from TRBV5-1 and TRBJ1-2, with 9 bases that match TRBD1. V lost 1 base to trimming and J lost 7 bases; unmatched junction nucleotides: 8. The germline V gene has CDR1 SGHRS and CDR2 YFSETQ. The CDR3 spans 15 residues. The CDR3 coding sequence is TGCGCCAGCAGCTTGCCCGGGACAGGGAGGGCTGGCTACACCTTC. Protein: CASSLPGTGRAGYTF.

In its sample, this clonotype was seen a few times. The J gene is TRBJ1-1, the V gene TRBV20-1, with D possibly being TRBD1 (5 bases). The CDR3 loop spans 13 amino acids. Germline CDR1 DFQATT, CDR2 SNEGSKA (reference sequence). Trimming removed 3 bases at V and 5 bases at J, with 13 bases between. The CDR3 DNA follows: TGCAGTGCTAGTCGGGGCCCGGATACTGAAGCTTTCTTT. Its protein product is CSASRGPDTEAFF.

This clonotype came up many times. The rearrangement links TRBV28 to TRBJ2-1, with D maybe TRBD2 (6 bases). V was cut by 6 bases and J by 0 bases, with 12 bases left in between. The CDR3 is made up of 15 amino acids. Germline V gene sequence: CDR1 MDHEN, CDR2 SYDVKM. The CDR3 DNA reads as TGTGCCAGCAGGGACGGGACTCGCTCCTACAATGAGCAGTTCTTC. It specifies CASRDGTRSYNEQFF.

In this sample, this clonotype turned up many times. The chain is built from TRBV19 and TRBJ1-5, with 8 bases fitting TRBD1. This CDR3 has 16 amino acids. The germline V gene has CDR1 LNHDA and CDR2 SQIVND (reference sequence). J gave up 2 bases and V 4 bases, and 7 bases lay outside the gene matches. CDR3 nucleotide sequence: TGTGCCAGTAGTAAAGCGACAGGGGAGCGCAATCAGCCCCAGCATTTT. Protein: CASSKATGERNQPQHF.